Listed here are 32 T cell receptor beta chains from one sample, sequenced in a study of response to subunit inactivated influenza vaccine (dated by TCRdb to 2016 to 2019). Library prep was done by RT-PCR. Instrument used: Illumina HiSeq 2500. In-frame beta chains were kept once TCRdb had trimmed the public reads at Q25 with fastp and called clones with MiXCR. Every distinct CDR3 protein forms one entry, paired with its most common genes and DNA. In this sample the table shows approximately 160,000 distinct CDR3 sequences, roughly 10% of which occur a single time. The ten most abundant clones make up roughly a third of the sample. The sample in question was CD8+ T cells sorted from PBMCs, obtained about 23 months after vaccination. These receptor sequences come from a man aged 50 to 75 who received an inactivated influenza vaccine. Donor details come from another sample of the same person, matched by shared clones.

This clonotype was counted between two and nine times. Written as DNA, the CDR3 is TGTGCCAGCACCCAGAGGCCGAACACCGGGGAGCTGTTTTTT. Its translation is CASTQRPNTGELFF. The chain uses TRBV6-1 and TRBJ2-2; no reliable D call. The V end was cut by 7 bases, the J end by 0 bases, with 9 bases between. This CDR3 has 14 residues. Per the germline V gene, CDR1 is MNHNS and CDR2 is SASEGT.

The J gene is TRBJ2-1, the V gene TRBV7-9, with 11 bases identical to TRBD2. V lost 4 bases and J lost 0; bases outside the gene matches: 5. CDR1 is SEHNR, CDR2 FQNEAQ, per germline (reference sequence). The length of the CDR3 is 17 residues. CDR3 coding DNA: TGTGCCAGCAGCTCCCCTAGCGGGAGGAGCTCCTACAATGAGCAGTTCTTC. Translation: CASSSPSGRSSYNEQFF.

The genes are TRBV7-9 and TRBJ1-1; TRBD1 matches at 8 bases. Trimming at V came to 5 bases and at J to 5 bases, leaving 7 bases not matched to a gene. Germline CDR1 SEHNR, CDR2 FQNEAQ (reference sequence). The CDR3 is 14 residues long. CDR3 DNA sequence: TGTGCCAGCAGCCTGACAGGGGCGCGGACTGAAGCTTTCTTT. Translating gives CASSLTGARTEAFF.

This clonotype occurred many times. Here the CDR3 DNA reads TGTGCCAGCAGGAGGGGCGGCGTCGCCGGGGAGCTGTTTTTT. Translated, it gives CASRRGGVAGELFF. V gene TRBV12-3 or TRBV12-4 combines with J gene TRBJ2-2; D might be TRBD1 or TRBD2, each matching 5 bases. The CDR3 spans 14 residues. The ends were cut back, 6 bases at V and 6 bases at J, with 14 bases in the middle.

V and J are TRBV30 and TRBJ2-1; a possible D gene is TRBD2 (5 bases). Germline V gives CDR1 GTSNPN, CDR2 SVGIG (reference sequence). V lost 1 base, J lost 4 bases, and 8 bases lay in between. The CDR3 extends over 13 amino acids. CDR3 residues: CAWSGTSYNEQFF. As DNA, the CDR3 is TGTGCCTGGAGTGGCACTAGTTACAATGAGCAGTTCTTC.

The rearrangement links TRBV2 to TRBJ2-7; D not resolved. CDR1 and CDR2 from the germline V gene are SNHLY and FYNNEI. The CDR3 is made up of 16 amino acids. V shed 3 bases and J shed 0 bases, with 15 bases lying between them. As DNA, the CDR3 is TGTGCCAGCAGTGATCCCCCAGCGACCCACTCCTACGAGCAGTACTTC. It yields the protein CASSDPPATHSYEQYF.

The rearrangement joins TRBV27 to TRBJ2-7; 9 bases line up with TRBD2. Per germline, CDR1 MNHEY and CDR2 SMNVEV (reference sequence). V was clipped by 5 bases and J by 3 bases; unmatched bases: 11. The CDR3 is 16 residues long. The CDR3 DNA sequence: TGTGCCAGCAGTCCAATAGCGGGAGAGTTGGACTACGAGCAGTACTTC. Translated, it gives CASSPIAGELDYEQYF.

The chain uses TRBV11-2 and TRBJ1-6; D not resolved. The CDR3 loop spans 16 amino acids. The V and J ends lost 5 bases and 7 bases respectively, with 18 bases between them. The germline V gene encodes CDR1 SGHAT and CDR2 FQNNGV. The CDR3 spells CASSPTRTGGNSPLHF. Here the CDR3 DNA reads TGTGCCAGCAGCCCGACTCGAACGGGCGGGAATTCACCCCTCCACTTT.

The chain links TRBV29-1 to TRBJ2-2, with a weak D call TRBD2 (5 bases). The CDR3 runs 15 residues. Trimming shortened V by 3 bases and J by 2 bases, and 13 bases separated the two germline ends. Germline V gene sequence: CDR1 SQVTM, CDR2 ANQGSEA. The CDR3 DNA sequence: TGCAGCGTTGAGTCTTCGGGGATCAACACCGGGGAGCTGTTTTTT. This sequence encodes CSVESSGINTGELFF.

This clonotype has only a few counts. The V gene is TRBV7-7, the J gene TRBJ2-5; D is perhaps TRBD1 or TRBD2 (5 bases each). V shed 6 bases and J shed 9 bases, with 20 bases lying between them. The CDR3 consists of 14 residues. The germline gives CDR1 SSHAT, CDR2 FNYEAQ (reference sequence). The CDR3 region is CASSQTQAVGAQYF. In DNA, the CDR3 is TGTGCCAGCAGTCAAACACAGGCCGTCGGGGCCCAGTACTTC. The full variable domain, completed using reference TRBV7-7 and TRBJ2-5, is GAGVSQSPRYKVTKRGQDVTLRCDPISSHATLYWYQQALGQGPEFLTYFNYEAQPDKSGLPSDRFSAERPEGSISTLTIQRTEQRDSAMYRCASSQTQAVGAQYFGPGTRLLVL.

The chain is built from TRBV12-3 or TRBV12-4 and TRBJ2-1, with 8 nucleotides matching TRBD2. The CDR3 length is 16 residues. Losses at the gene ends were 2 bases for V and 7 bases for J; bases not matched to a gene: 10. The CDR3 protein is CASSLMVGGRINEQFF. The CDR3 DNA sequence: TGTGCCAGCAGTTTAATGGTAGGCGGGAGGATAAATGAGCAGTTCTTC.

The V gene is TRBV25-1, the J gene TRBJ1-2; D unclear. In germline, CDR1 is MGHDK, CDR2 SYGVNS. Trimming took off 1 base at V and 4 bases at J, with 10 bases between the two ends. The CDR3 spans 14 residues. CDR3 sequence reads: CASSEFGRVYGYTF. The CDR3 DNA reads as TGTGCCAGCAGTGAATTCGGACGGGTCTATGGCTACACCTTC.

The chain couples TRBV11-2 to TRBJ2-1; no clear D. The V gene lost 0 bases and the J gene lost 9 bases, with 9 bases spanning the gap. This CDR3 region has 13 residues. Germline loops: CDR1 SGHAT, CDR2 FQNNGV. CDR3 sequence: CASSLDLGSEQFF. DNA for the CDR3: TGTGCCAGCAGCTTAGATCTCGGCAGTGAGCAGTTCTTC.

This clonotype was picked up a small number of times. The chain combines TRBV7-9 with TRBJ1-4; D unresolved. This CDR3 region has 13 residues. V lost 0 bases, J lost 6 bases, and 5 bases lay in between. Per the germline V gene, CDR1 is SEHNR and CDR2 is FQNEAQ (reference sequence). This CDR3 reads CASSLALDEKLFF. DNA for the CDR3: TGTGCCAGCAGCTTAGCGTTAGATGAAAAACTGTTTTTT.

This clonotype has only a few counts. The chain carries TRBV12-3 or TRBV12-4 and TRBJ1-2, with unresolved D. This CDR3 has 15 amino acids. Trimming stripped 6 bases from V and 4 bases from J, with 18 bases between. The CDR3: CASSPGSELSYGYTF. The CDR3 DNA is TGTGCCAGCAGCCCCGGTTCAGAACTTAGCTATGGCTACACCTTC.

This clonotype was counted between two and nine times. CDR3 region: CASSWTANTGELFF. As DNA, the CDR3 is TGTGCCAGCAGCTGGACAGCGAACACCGGGGAGCTGTTTTTT. The V and J genes are TRBV13 and TRBJ2-2; D is perhaps TRBD1 (6 bases). The germline V gene has CDR1 PRHDT and CDR2 FYEKMQ (reference sequence). V was trimmed by 4 bases and J by 0 bases, leaving 6 bases between them. This CDR3 has 14 residues.

This clonotype occurred a few times. This chain connects TRBV4-3 to TRBJ2-3; 10 nucleotides line up with TRBD2. This CDR3 has 15 amino acids. Germline V gene data show CDR1 as LGHNA and CDR2 as YSLEER. Trimming took 1 base from V and 4 from J; bases not matched to a gene: 2. This chain's CDR3 is CASSQASGSADTQYF. In DNA form, the CDR3 reads TGCGCCAGCAGCCAAGCTAGCGGGAGTGCAGATACGCAGTATTTT.

There are many counts of this clonotype. The chain couples TRBV20-1 to TRBJ2-1; 8 positions agree with TRBD2. This CDR3 is built from 15 residues. Germline V gene data show CDR1 as DFQATT and CDR2 as SNEGSKA (reference sequence). After removal of 6 bases from V and 3 bases from J, the junction contained 10 bases not matched to a gene. Here the CDR3 DNA reads TGCAGTGCCCCAGGACTAGCCGGAATCTACAATGAGCAGTTCTTC. This translates into CSAPGLAGIYNEQFF.

This clonotype was recorded many times. This chain connects TRBV10-2 to TRBJ1-1; D ambiguous. In germline, CDR1 is WSHSY, CDR2 SAAADI. The CDR3 consists of 15 residues. V was shortened by 7 bases and J by 0 bases, with 15 bases between the two germline ends. The CDR3 protein is CASTRLLYMNTEAFF. CDR3 DNA: TGCGCCAGCACCAGACTGCTATACATGAACACTGAAGCTTTCTTT.

This clonotype showed up many times. The CDR3 coding sequence is TGTGCCAGCAGCTTGGCAGGCCTGGGCACTGAAGCTTTCTTT. It specifies CASSLAGLGTEAFF. The V and J genes are TRBV5-5 and TRBJ1-1; unclear D gene. Germline lookup yields CDR1 SGHKS and CDR2 YYEKEE (reference sequence). V shed 0 bases and J shed 4 bases, with 10 bases lying between them. The CDR3 has 14 residues.

This clonotype was observed at least ten times. The V call is TRBV27, the J call TRBJ2-3, with 11 bases that match TRBD2. Germline CDR1 reads MNHEY; CDR2 reads SMNVEV (reference sequence). This CDR3 spans 16 amino acids. Trimming cost V 1 base and J 6 bases; bases outside gene matches: 6. The DNA of the CDR3 is TGTGCCAGCAGTTTATTAGCGGGAGGGCCCCTGGATACGCAGTATTTT. Protein sequence: CASSLLAGGPLDTQYF.

The sample holds a few counts of this clonotype. The chain links TRBV24-1 to TRBJ2-3, with D possibly matching TRBD1 (5 bases). The CDR3 length is 13 residues. Between the trimmed V and J ends, which lost 0 bases and 8 bases, there was a span of 8 bases. Germline V CDR1 and CDR2: KGHDR, SFDVKD. For the CDR3, the DNA is TGTGCCACCAGTGATTTGCGTCAGGGTACGCAGTATTTT. Translating it yields CATSDLRQGTQYF.

This clonotype was observed a handful of times. The rearrangement uses TRBV7-9 and TRBJ2-3; D is unresolved. Per germline, CDR1 SEHNR and CDR2 FQNEAQ (reference sequence). Trimming removed 3 bases from V and 6 bases from J, with 4 bases in between. This CDR3 comprises 11 residues. The CDR3 DNA sequence: TGTGCCAGCAGCTTCCCGGATACGCAGTATTTT. This codes for CASSFPDTQYF.

This clonotype was recorded a few times. The gene calls are TRBV29-1 and TRBJ2-4; TRBD1 agrees at 8 bases. Trimming removed 6 bases from V and 2 bases from J; junction bases left unmatched: 3. CDR1 is SQVTM, CDR2 ANQGSEA, per germline. This CDR3 is 13 amino acids long. CDR3 amino acids: CSVGQETKNIQYF. The CDR3 nucleotides are TGCAGCGTGGGACAGGAGACCAAAAACATTCAGTACTTC.

The gene calls are TRBV19 and TRBJ2-4; maybe TRBD1 (5 bases). CDR1 and CDR2 from the germline V gene are LNHDA and SQIVND (reference sequence). V lost 8 bases, J lost 5 bases, and 16 bases lay in between. This CDR3 has 14 residues. The CDR3 sequence: CASAPGQSQNIQYF. The CDR3 DNA follows: TGTGCCAGTGCCCCAGGGCAAAGCCAAAACATTCAGTACTTC. Complete variable domain (other parts from reference TRBV19 and TRBJ2-4): DGGITQSPKYLFRKEGQNVTLSCEQNLNHDAMYWYRQDPGQGLRLIYYSQIVNDFQKGDIAEGYSVSREKKESFPLTVTSAQKNPTAFYLCASAPGQSQNIQYFGAGTRLSVL.

This clonotype was found a few times. The V and J genes are TRBV20-1 and TRBJ1-5, with D hard to call. Germline V CDR1 and CDR2: DFQATT, SNEGSKA (reference sequence). V lost 2 bases and J lost 0, with 11 bases in between. CDR3 length: 15 amino acids. Here the CDR3 reads CSARKDGYSNQPQHF. The DNA of the CDR3 is TGCAGTGCTAGAAAGGACGGATATAGCAATCAGCCCCAGCATTTT.

The chain combines TRBV6-5 with TRBJ2-7, with TRBD2 as a possible D gene (6 bases). From germline, CDR1 is MNHEY and CDR2 SVGAGI. V gave up 2 bases and J gave up 3 bases, with 11 bases separating them. CDR3 length: 14 residues. This CDR3 is CASSYANSGYEQYF. As DNA, the CDR3 is TGTGCCAGCAGTTACGCGAATAGCGGCTACGAGCAGTACTTC.

This clonotype was detected only a few times. The genes are TRBV28 and TRBJ2-7; D unclear. This CDR3 spans 11 amino acids. The V and J ends lost 5 bases and 5 bases respectively, with 7 bases between them. Germline V gene lookup returns CDR1 MDHEN and CDR2 SYDVKM. CDR3 sequence (DNA): TGTGCCAGCAGTACCAACCACGAGCAGTACTTC. This translates into CASSTNHEQYF. Combining the CDR3 with reference TRBV28 and TRBJ2-7 gives the whole variable domain DVKVTQSSRYLVKRTGEKVFLECVQDMDHENMFWYRQDPGLGLRLIYFSYDVKMKEKGDIPEGYSVSREKKERFSLILESASTNQTSMYLCASSTNHEQYFGPGTRLTVT.

This chain uses TRBV4-3 with TRBJ2-2; D is unresolved. The V end was cut by 2 bases, the J end by 6 bases, with 10 bases between. Germline V gene lookup returns CDR1 LGHNA and CDR2 YSLEER. CDR3 length: 14 amino acids. CDR3 loop: CASSQLQGAGELFF. CDR3 DNA sequence: TGCGCCAGCAGCCAACTTCAAGGCGCCGGGGAGCTGTTTTTT.

The chain combines TRBV5-5 with TRBJ2-7, with TRBD1 matching over 7 bases. V gave up 6 bases and J gave up 3 bases; unmatched junction bases: 9. Germline CDR1 SGHKS, CDR2 YYEKEE (reference sequence). The length of the CDR3 is 14 residues. CDR3 DNA sequence: TGTGCCAGCACCTCGAGCCCAGGGGGCTACGAGCAGTACTTC. As protein: CASTSSPGGYEQYF.

This chain links TRBV20-1 with TRBJ2-1; a possible D gene is TRBD2 (5 bases). Per germline, CDR1 DFQATT and CDR2 SNEGSKA (reference sequence). The CDR3 is 15 residues long. The V end was cut by 0 bases, the J end by 13 bases, with 22 bases between. The DNA of the CDR3 is TGCAGTGCTAGAGATGCGGGCAGCAACACACTGGGCCAGTTCTTC. Translated: CSARDAGSNTLGQFF.

This clonotype has just a few counts. The V and J genes are TRBV6-5 and TRBJ1-2; D may be TRBD1 (6 bases). The germline CDR1 and CDR2 sequences are MNHEY and SVGAGI. This CDR3 has 13 amino acids. V gave up 3 bases and J gave up 3 bases, with 8 bases separating them. The DNA of the CDR3 is TGTGCCAGCAGTTATGGACAGCACTATGGCTACACCTTC. Protein: CASSYGQHYGYTF.